This TCR beta chain is drawn from a study of blood T cell repertoires in COVID-19. About the study: Researchers got acute and convalescent COVID-19 samples from the United States, Italy and Spain. The cDNA or gDNA used as material had been derived from T cells, B-cell-depleted T cells, or PBMCs.

From germline, CDR1 is SGHVS and CDR2 FQNEAQ. CDR3 length equals 14 residues. The trim removed 5 bases at V and 5 bases at J, leaving 4 bases unmatched. In the study's own analysis: Reference gene primer amplification gave nucleated cell count estimates. Some clones are missing from TCRdb's copy, which holds only in-frame ones; the method was immunoSEQ multiplex PCR. That table gives V, J and clone size, and the DNA gave D and trimming. The data contain about 200,000 clones, around 81% of them singletons. The TCR sequence derives from a woman in her seventies with acute or convalescent COVID-19. The rearrangement uses TRBV7-8 and TRBJ1-1; TRBD1 matches at 11 bases. Sequencing was done on a sample of peripheral blood. As DNA, the CDR3 is TGTGCCAGCAGCATCCGGGACAGGGGGACTGAAGCTTTCTTT. The encoded protein is CASSIRDRGTEAFF.